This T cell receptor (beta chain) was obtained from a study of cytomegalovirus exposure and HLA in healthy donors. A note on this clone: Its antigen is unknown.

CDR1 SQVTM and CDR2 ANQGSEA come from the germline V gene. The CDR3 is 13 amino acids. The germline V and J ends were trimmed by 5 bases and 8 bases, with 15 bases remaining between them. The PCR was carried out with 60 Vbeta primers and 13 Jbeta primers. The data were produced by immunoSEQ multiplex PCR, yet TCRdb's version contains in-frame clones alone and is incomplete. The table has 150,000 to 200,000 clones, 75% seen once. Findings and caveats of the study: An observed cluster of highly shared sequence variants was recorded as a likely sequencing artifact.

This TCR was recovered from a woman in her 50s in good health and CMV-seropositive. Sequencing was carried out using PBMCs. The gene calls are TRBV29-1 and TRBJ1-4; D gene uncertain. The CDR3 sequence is CSVLPSLEEKLFF. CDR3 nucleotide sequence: TGCAGCGTTCTCCCCAGTCTAGAAGAAAAACTGTTTTTT. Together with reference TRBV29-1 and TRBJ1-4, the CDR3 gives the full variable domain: SAVISQKPSRDICQRGTSLTIQCQVDSQVTMMFWYRQQPGQSLTLIATANQGSEATYESGFVIDKFPISRPNLTFSTLTVSNMSPEDSSIYLCSVLPSLEEKLFFGSGTQLSVL.